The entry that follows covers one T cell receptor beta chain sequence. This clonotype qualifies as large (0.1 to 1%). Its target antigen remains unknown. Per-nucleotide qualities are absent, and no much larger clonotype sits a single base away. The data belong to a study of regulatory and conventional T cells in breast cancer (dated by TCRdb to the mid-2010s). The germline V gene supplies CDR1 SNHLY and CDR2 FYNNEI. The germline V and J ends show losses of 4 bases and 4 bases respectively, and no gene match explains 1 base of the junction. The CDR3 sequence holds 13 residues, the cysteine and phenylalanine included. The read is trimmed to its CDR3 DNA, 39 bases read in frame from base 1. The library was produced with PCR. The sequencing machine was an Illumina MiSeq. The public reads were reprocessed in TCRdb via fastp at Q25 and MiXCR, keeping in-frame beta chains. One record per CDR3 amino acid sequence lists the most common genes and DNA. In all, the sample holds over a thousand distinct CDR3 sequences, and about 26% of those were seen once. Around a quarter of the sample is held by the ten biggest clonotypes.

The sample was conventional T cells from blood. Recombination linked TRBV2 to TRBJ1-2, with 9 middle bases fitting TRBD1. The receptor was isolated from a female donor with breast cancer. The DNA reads TGTGCCAGCAGTGGGACAGGGGCCTATGGCTACACCTTC. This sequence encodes CASSGTGAYGYTF.